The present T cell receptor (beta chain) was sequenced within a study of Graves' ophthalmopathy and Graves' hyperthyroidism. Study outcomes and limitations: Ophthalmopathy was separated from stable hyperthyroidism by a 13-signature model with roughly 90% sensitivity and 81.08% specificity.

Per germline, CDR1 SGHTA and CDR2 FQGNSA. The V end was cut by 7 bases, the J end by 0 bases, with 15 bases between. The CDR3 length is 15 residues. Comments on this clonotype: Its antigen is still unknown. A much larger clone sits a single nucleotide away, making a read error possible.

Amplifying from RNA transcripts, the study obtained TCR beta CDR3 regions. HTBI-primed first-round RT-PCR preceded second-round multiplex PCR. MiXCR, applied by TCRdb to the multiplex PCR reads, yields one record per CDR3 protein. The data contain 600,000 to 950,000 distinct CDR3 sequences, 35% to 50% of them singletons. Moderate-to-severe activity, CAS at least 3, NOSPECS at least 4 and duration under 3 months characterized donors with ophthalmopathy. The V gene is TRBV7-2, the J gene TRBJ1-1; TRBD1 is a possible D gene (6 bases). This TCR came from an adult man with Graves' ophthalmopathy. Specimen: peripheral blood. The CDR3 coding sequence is TGTGCCAGCAACCGCAGGGGAGCAGTGAACACTGAAGCTTTCTTT. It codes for CASNRRGAVNTEAFF.